Presented here are 24 T cell receptor beta chains from one specimen sequenced in a study of T cells in Graves' hyperthyroidism and ophthalmopathy. Amplification of TCR beta CDR3 regions used RNA as the template. A first-round RT-PCR of the TCR CDR3 used the HTBI primer set. Via MiXCR, TCRdb re-called the multiplex PCR reads, giving one row per CDR3 protein. The sample carries 100,000 to 130,000 distinct CDR3 sequences, 15% to 20% recorded once. Input material: blood. Source of these receptors: a woman aged 45-65 years with Graves' hyperthyroidism.

The chain employs TRBV5-5 and TRBJ1-6; D gene ambiguous. The V and J ends lost 4 bases and 0 bases respectively, with 11 bases between them. The CDR3 is 16 residues long. From germline, CDR1 is SGHKS and CDR2 YYEKEE (reference sequence). CDR3 in amino acids: CASSAGPNSYNSPLHF. CDR3 in DNA: TGTGCCAGCAGCGCGGGCCCGAACTCCTATAATTCACCCCTCCACTTT.

This clonotype was observed a handful of times. CDR3: CASSESGGNSPLHF. CDR3 nucleotide sequence: TGCGCCAGCAGTGAGTCAGGTGGTAATTCACCCCTCCACTTT. The V and J genes are TRBV10-2 and TRBJ1-6; D uncertain. Germline V gene sequence: CDR1 WSHSY, CDR2 SAAADI. The CDR3 covers 14 residues. V was clipped by 0 bases and J by 6 bases, with 6 bases between them.

This clonotype came up many times. This chain joins TRBV15 and TRBJ1-5, with 8 bases aligning to TRBD1. V was clipped by 5 bases and J by 4 bases; unmatched bases: 7. CDR1 and CDR2 from the germline V gene are LNHNV and YYDKDF (reference sequence). This CDR3 region has 15 residues. The CDR3 nucleotides read TGTGCCACCAGCGCGGGACAGGCTTGGAATCAGCCCCAGCATTTT. Translation: CATSAGQAWNQPQHF. Looking up the rest from reference TRBV15 and TRBJ1-5 gives the full variable domain: DAMVIQNPRYQVTQFGKPVTLSCSQTLNHNVMYWYQQKSSQAPKLLFHYYDKDFNNEADTPDNFQSRRPNTSFCFLDIRSPGLGDTAMYLCATSAGQAWNQPQHFGDGTRLSIL.

This clonotype was counted many times. The chain carries TRBV5-1 and TRBJ2-1; 8 bases are shared with TRBD2. Looked up from germline, CDR1 is SGHRS and CDR2 is YFSETQ. Germline trimming cut 0 bases from V and 5 bases from J; bases unmatched to any gene: 7. The CDR3 totals 16 residues. This CDR3 is CASSLVGSGDNNEQFF. The DNA of the CDR3 is TGCGCCAGCAGCTTGGTGGGTAGCGGGGACAACAATGAGCAGTTCTTC.

This chain connects TRBV5-4 to TRBJ1-5; 12 bases are a match to TRBD1. The germline V gene encodes CDR1 SGHNT and CDR2 YYREEE (reference sequence). V dropped 4 bases and J dropped 4; count of bases not matched to a gene: 9. This CDR3 region has 17 residues. DNA for the CDR3: TGTGCCAGCAGCCCGGGGCCGGGACAGGGGGCTAATCAGCCCCAGCATTTT. This gives the protein CASSPGPGQGANQPQHF.

There are many counts of this clonotype. This chain uses TRBV20-1 with TRBJ2-7; D is perhaps TRBD1 or TRBD2 (5 bases each). Trimming removed 5 bases from V and 7 bases from J, with 18 bases in between. Germline V gene data show CDR1 as DFQATT and CDR2 as SNEGSKA (reference sequence). The CDR3 runs 13 residues. This CDR3 reads CSADRVGVEEQYV. The CDR3 region has the DNA TGCAGTGCTGATAGGGTGGGGGTCGAAGAGCAGTACGTC.

The gene calls are TRBV12-3 or TRBV12-4 and TRBJ1-2; 8 nucleotides align to TRBD1. The junction had 9 bases not matched to a gene; V was cut back by 4 bases and J by 8 bases. This CDR3 has 14 amino acids. CDR3 sequence: CASSSGTGRGGYTF. The DNA of the CDR3 is TGTGCCAGCAGTTCAGGGACAGGCCGGGGAGGCTACACCTTC.

The V and J genes are TRBV20-1 and TRBJ1-1; D may be TRBD1 (5 bases). CDR3 size: 13 residues. From germline, CDR1 is DFQATT and CDR2 SNEGSKA (reference sequence). Trimming took off 4 bases at V and 4 bases at J, with 13 bases between the two ends. The CDR3 DNA is TGCAGTGCTAATATAATAGGGACCACTGAAGCTTTCTTT. This sequence encodes CSANIIGTTEAFF.

This clonotype has more than one count but fewer than ten. J is TRBJ2-7 and V is TRBV4-1; 9 nucleotides align to TRBD2. The CDR3 totals 15 residues. Germline-derived CDR1 and CDR2 are MGHRA and YSYEKL. V shed 1 base and J 3 bases; nucleotides not matched to a gene: 4. This CDR3 reads CASSQVAGDVYEQYV. CDR3 in DNA: TGCGCCAGCAGCCAAGTAGCGGGAGACGTCTACGAGCAGTACGTC.

This clonotype was counted at least ten times. V usage is TRBV5-1 and J usage is TRBJ1-1; weak D call: TRBD1 (6 bases). CDR1 SGHRS and CDR2 YFSETQ come from the germline V gene. CDR3 length: 17 amino acids. Trimming took 4 bases from V and 0 from J, leaving 19 bases between them. Written as DNA, the CDR3 is TGCGCCAGCAGCGCACCCCGGGGGCGGGAGGTGAACACTGAAGCTTTCTTT. It codes for CASSAPRGREVNTEAFF.

This clonotype was observed at least ten times. The chain uses TRBV12-3 or TRBV12-4 and TRBJ2-3, with 14 bases lining up with TRBD2. The CDR3 totals 17 residues. Losses at the gene ends were 3 bases for V and 4 bases for J; bases not matched to a gene: 6. In DNA, the CDR3 is TGTGCCAGCAGTTTGGGACTAGCGGGAGCCGAAGCAGATACGCAGTATTTT. Its protein is CASSLGLAGAEADTQYF.

The table lists this clonotype with many counts. This chain connects TRBV11-3 to TRBJ2-3; 9 nucleotides line up with TRBD1. There are 15 residues in the CDR3. In germline, CDR1 is SGHNT, CDR2 YENEEA. V gave up 2 bases and J gave up 3 bases; unmatched junction bases: 3. DNA for the CDR3: TGTGCCAGCAGCTTATCGGACAGGGGAACAGATACGCAGTATTTT. Its translation is CASSLSDRGTDTQYF.

This clonotype has a handful of counts. This chain joins TRBV20-1 and TRBJ2-1; the match to TRBD2 covers 15 bases. V shed 6 bases, J shed 1 base, and the junction held 16 bases outside the gene matches. This CDR3 has 20 amino acids. Germline V lookup: CDR1 DFQATT, CDR2 SNEGSKA (reference sequence). Here the CDR3 DNA reads TGCAGTGCCCCCGGGACCGGGACTAGCGGGAGGACCAAGTCCTACAATGAGCAGTTCTTC. It is translated as CSAPGTGTSGRTKSYNEQFF.

This rearrangement joins TRBV19 to TRBJ2-1, with TRBD2 matching 8 bases. Looked up from germline, CDR1 is LNHDA and CDR2 is SQIVND (reference sequence). The CDR3 is made up of 13 amino acids. After removal of 5 bases from V and 9 bases from J, the junction contained 6 bases not matched to a gene. CDR3 protein: CASSWVAGIEQFF. CDR3 sequence (DNA): TGTGCCAGTAGTTGGGTAGCGGGAATTGAGCAGTTCTTC.

This clonotype was seen at least ten times. CDR3 DNA sequence: TGTGCCAGCAGTGAAGGGCAGGGGAAGCAGTACTTC. It codes for CASSEGQGKQYF. The chain links TRBV6-1 to TRBJ2-7; tentative D call: TRBD1 (6 bases). The length of the CDR3 is 12 residues. The V gene's germline CDR1 is MNHNS and CDR2 SASEGT. V lost 1 base and J lost 8, with 9 bases in between.

The table lists this clonotype with a few counts. The chain has TRBV20-1 and TRBJ1-5; a weak D match, TRBD1 (5 bases). The CDR3 consists of 14 residues. The V gene lost 1 base and the J gene lost 2 bases, with 9 bases spanning the gap. Germline CDR1 reads DFQATT; CDR2 reads SNEGSKA (reference sequence). This CDR3 reads CSARGDRRNQPQHF. The CDR3 DNA sequence: TGCAGTGCTAGAGGGGACCGCCGCAATCAGCCCCAGCATTTT.

This clonotype was observed many times. This rearrangement joins TRBV18 to TRBJ2-5, with TRBD2 matching over 11 bases. CDR1 and CDR2 (germline): KGHSH, LQKENI. The CDR3 has 14 amino acids. Trimming removed 2 bases from V and 5 bases from J; junction bases left unmatched: 1. The CDR3 region has the DNA TGTGCCAGCTCACCAGCTAGCGGGAGGGAGACCCAGTACTTC. Translation gives CASSPASGRETQYF.

This clonotype was seen only a few times. V usage is TRBV28 and J usage is TRBJ1-3; D is undetermined. CDR1 MDHEN and CDR2 SYDVKM come from the germline V gene. This CDR3 has 16 residues. V lost 2 bases and J lost 4, with 15 bases in between. The CDR3 sequence: CASSLGIFDSGNTIYF. The CDR3 DNA sequence: TGTGCCAGCAGTTTAGGGATTTTTGATTCGGGAAACACCATATATTTT.

In regard to this clonotype: One end of the junction does not line up with germline, which may come from a read error. The chain uses TRBV7-7 and TRBJ2-1; 14 nucleotides line up with TRBD2. The CDR3 extends over 18 amino acids. Germline lookup yields CDR1 SSHAT and CDR2 FNYEAQ (reference sequence). This CDR3 reads CASSRPTSGRASSNEQFF. CDR3 DNA: TGTGCTAGCAGCCGCCCGACTAGCGGGAGGGCTTCCTCCAATGAGCAGTTCTTC. The full variable domain, its missing parts supplied by reference TRBV7-7 and TRBJ2-1, is GAGVSQSPRYKVTKRGQDVTLRCDPISSHATLYWYQQALGQGPEFLTYFNYEAQPDKSGLPSDRFSAERPEGSISTLTIQRTEQRDSAMYRCASSRPTSGRASSNEQFFGPGTRLTVL.

This clonotype was found many times. This rearrangement joins TRBV2 to TRBJ2-1, with 7 nucleotides matching TRBD1. Germline V gene sequence: CDR1 SNHLY, CDR2 FYNNEI. V shed 8 bases, J shed 8 bases, and the junction held 15 bases outside the gene matches. The CDR3 has 15 amino acids. The CDR3 DNA follows: TGTGCCAGCGGACCACAGGGGCTTGGGATAGATGAGCAGTTCTTC. Its protein product is CASGPQGLGIDEQFF.

This clonotype was counted ten times or more. This chain links TRBV10-3 with TRBJ2-7; D might be TRBD2 (6 bases). The CDR3 is made up of 13 amino acids. From germline, CDR1 is ENHRY and CDR2 SYGVKD. The germline V and J ends were trimmed by 8 bases and 6 bases, with 17 bases remaining between them. CDR3 amino acids: CAIGEARDSEQYF. CDR3 coding DNA: TGTGCCATCGGGGAGGCCAGGGATAGCGAGCAGTACTTC.

This clonotype occurred many times. The chain couples TRBV29-1 to TRBJ2-7, with 14 bases that match TRBD2. Germline V gene lookup returns CDR1 SQVTM and CDR2 ANQGSEA. CDR3 length: 14 amino acids. The ends lost 5 bases at V and 4 bases at J; junction bases unmatched: 4. CDR3 in amino acids: CSVRTSGRRYEQYF. In DNA form, the CDR3 reads TGCAGCGTTAGGACTAGCGGGAGGCGGTACGAGCAGTACTTC.

This clonotype was found many times. The chain is built from TRBV6-1 and TRBJ2-7; 8 bases fit TRBD2. The germline V gene encodes CDR1 MNHNS and CDR2 SASEGT. J was trimmed by 3 bases and V by 4 bases; bases with no gene match: 8. The CDR3 is 15 residues long. The CDR3 reads CASSGLAPPYYEQYV. CDR3 nucleotides: TGTGCCAGCAGTGGACTAGCGCCACCCTACTACGAGCAGTACGTC.

This clonotype has a count of ten or more. This chain joins TRBV4-2 and TRBJ2-7, with 7 bases fitting TRBD2. This CDR3 is 16 amino acids long. Germline-derived CDR1 and CDR2 are LGHNA and YNFKEQ. Trimming took 0 bases from V and 3 from J; bases not matched to a gene: 8. The CDR3: CASSQDARASGYEQYV. The CDR3 region has the DNA TGTGCCAGCAGCCAAGATGCGAGGGCTAGCGGCTACGAGCAGTACGTC.